This T cell receptor (beta chain) was profiled in a study of blood T cell repertoires in COVID-19. On the study more broadly: The analysed material was cDNA or gDNA that came from T cells, B-cell-depleted T cells, or PBMCs.

The CDR3 runs to 13 residues. CDR1 is MGHDK, CDR2 SYGVNS, per germline. The V gene lost 3 bases and the J gene lost 8 bases, with 13 bases spanning the gap. In the original processing: For nucleated cells, counts were estimated from reference gene primer amplification. Assay used: immunoSEQ multiplex PCR; TCRdb lists only in-frame clones, some missing. V, J and clone size derive from that table, while D and trimming were established from the DNA sequence. The sample has roughly 68,000 clones, about 90% seen once. The sequencing input was peripheral blood. The receptor's source is a woman aged 55-70 years with COVID-19, enrolled during active disease. The rearrangement links TRBV25-1 to TRBJ1-1; D is undetermined. The CDR3 DNA follows: TGTGCCAGCAGTGAGCAGACGGGTTGGGAAGCTTTCTTT. This translates into CASSEQTGWEAFF.